This passage covers 32 T cell receptor beta chains from one sample sequenced in a study of OX40 agonist ivuxolimab in advanced cancers. Sequenced by immunoSEQ multiplex PCR; TCRdb stores in-frame clones only, minus some. The table has 74,000 or so clones, about nine tenths seen once. The source was CD4+ or CD8+ T cells sorted from blood, collected in a trial of the OX40 agonist ivuxolimab. Source of these receptors: an adult with an advanced solid tumor such as melanoma, head and neck, liver or kidney cancer.

The rearrangement uses TRBV7-9 and TRBJ2-3; D not resolved. There are 14 residues in the CDR3. Trimming took 0 bases from V and 4 from J, leaving 8 bases between them. CDR1 is SEHNR and CDR2 is FQNEAQ in the germline V gene (reference sequence). CDR3 in amino acids: CASSLAGNSDTQYF. DNA for the CDR3: TGTGCCAGCAGCTTAGCCGGCAACTCAGATACGCAGTATTTT. Full variable domain (missing parts from reference TRBV7-9 and TRBJ2-3): DTGVSQNPRHKITKRGQNVTFRCDPISEHNRLYWYRQTLGQGPEFLTYFQNEAQLEKSRLLSDRFSAERPKGSFSTLEIQRTEQGDSAMYLCASSLAGNSDTQYFGPGTRLTVL.

The V call is TRBV7-9, the J call TRBJ2-2; D is unclear. The CDR3 consists of 13 residues. Between the trimmed V and J ends, which lost 6 bases and 4 bases, there was a span of 9 bases. Germline V gene data show CDR1 as SEHNR and CDR2 as FQNEAQ (reference sequence). This CDR3 is CASSIFVTGELFF. Written as DNA, the CDR3 is TGTGCCAGCAGTATATTCGTCACCGGGGAGCTGTTTTTT.

J is TRBJ2-3 and V is TRBV10-3; TRBD2 agrees at 8 bases. This CDR3 comprises 12 residues. The V and J ends lost 11 bases and 3 bases, in that order; junction bases with no gene match: 4. The germline gives CDR1 ENHRY, CDR2 SYGVKD. Here the CDR3 DNA reads TGTGCCGCGGGGGGCCGGACAGATACGCAGTATTTT. Its translation is CAAGGRTDTQYF.

V and J are TRBV2 and TRBJ1-6, with a tentative D call TRBD1 (5 bases). CDR3 length: 14 amino acids. CDR1 and CDR2 from the germline V gene are SNHLY and FYNNEI. Trimming removed 3 bases at V and 9 bases at J, with 12 bases between. CDR3 residues: CASSDLGALSPLHF. The DNA of the CDR3 is TGTGCCAGCAGTGATTTAGGGGCCCTTTCACCCCTCCACTTT.

The J gene is TRBJ2-5, the V gene TRBV5-1; 9 bases match TRBD2. CDR1 and CDR2 from the germline V gene are SGHRS and YFSETQ. The CDR3 is 14 residues long. V lost 7 bases to trimming and J lost 5 bases; unmatched junction nucleotides: 9. The CDR3 loop is CASGSAGGPETQYF. CDR3 nucleotide sequence: TGCGCCAGCGGCTCTGCGGGAGGGCCTGAGACCCAGTACTTC.

The CDR3 sequence: CASSSLSGGSYNEQFF. DNA for the CDR3: TGCGCCAGCAGCTCCTTGTCGGGGGGATCCTACAATGAGCAGTTCTTC. The chain joins TRBV5-1 to TRBJ2-1; 7 bases fit TRBD2. The CDR3 has 16 amino acids. V shed 3 bases, J shed 1 base, and the junction held 7 bases outside the gene matches. In germline, CDR1 is SGHRS, CDR2 YFSETQ.

This sequence joins TRBV4-2 and TRBJ2-3; D uncertain. The CDR3 length is 15 residues. Germline loops: CDR1 LGHNA, CDR2 YNFKEQ. Between the trimmed V and J ends, which lost 0 bases and 2 bases, there was a span of 9 bases. The DNA for the CDR3 is TGTGCCAGCAGCCAAGAAGGTACACCCACAGATACGCAGTATTTT. It encodes CASSQEGTPTDTQYF.

This chain connects TRBV6-1 to TRBJ1-2; D is perhaps TRBD1 (5 bases). Looked up from germline, CDR1 is MNHNS and CDR2 is SASEGT. V lost 7 bases and J lost 8, with 23 bases in between. The length of the CDR3 is 15 residues. Here the CDR3 reads CASIEAGSGIRGYTF. In nucleotides, the CDR3 is TGTGCCAGCATCGAAGCTGGCTCAGGGATAAGAGGCTACACCTTC.

CDR3 amino acids: CASSPSGGNTEAFF. For the CDR3, the DNA is TGTGCCAGCAGTCCTAGTGGGGGGAACACTGAAGCTTTCTTT. The J gene is TRBJ1-1, the V gene TRBV7-2, with D tentatively TRBD1 (5 bases). The CDR3 has 14 amino acids. The germline V gene encodes CDR1 SGHTA and CDR2 FQGNSA. V gave up 6 bases and J gave up 1 base, with 12 bases separating them.

The chain couples TRBV7-9 to TRBJ1-4, with a tentative D call TRBD1 (5 bases). Per germline, CDR1 SEHNR and CDR2 FQNEAQ (reference sequence). The V end lost 4 bases, the J end lost 3 bases, and 9 bases lay between the germline ends. The CDR3 totals 14 residues. This CDR3 is CASSSGWANEKLFF. For the CDR3, the DNA is TGTGCCAGCAGCTCAGGGTGGGCTAATGAAAAACTGTTTTTT.

This chain connects TRBV7-3 to TRBJ2-2; D is undetermined. V shed 3 bases and J shed 1 base, with 0 bases lying between them. This CDR3 has 12 residues. Germline V CDR1 and CDR2: SGHTA, FQGTGA. CDR3 in amino acids: CASSLNTGELFF. The CDR3 DNA reads as TGTGCCAGCAGCTTGAACACCGGGGAGCTGTTTTTT. Full variable domain (missing parts from reference TRBV7-3 and TRBJ2-2): GAGVSQTPSNKVTEKGKYVELRCDPISGHTALYWYRQSLGQGPEFLIYFQGTGAADDSGLPNDRFFAVRPEGSVSTLKIQRTERGDSAVYLCASSLNTGELFFGEGSRLTVL.

The chain has TRBV6-6 and TRBJ1-1, with D tentatively TRBD1 (5 bases). Trimming stripped 11 bases from V and 1 base from J, with 11 bases between. There are 12 residues in the CDR3. Germline V CDR1 and CDR2: MNHNY, SVGAGI (reference sequence). The CDR3 here is CAGGGANTEAFF. DNA of the CDR3: TGTGCCGGGGGGGGAGCGAACACTGAAGCTTTCTTT.

The rearrangement joins TRBV7-6 to TRBJ2-1, with D uncertain. The V end was cut by 5 bases, the J end by 5 bases, with 16 bases between. The CDR3 loop spans 15 amino acids. Per the germline V gene, CDR1 is SGHVS and CDR2 is FNYEAQ. DNA for the CDR3: TGTGCCAGCAGCCCTTATGGCCAGAGAGACAATGAGCAGTTCTTC. Residues: CASSPYGQRDNEQFF.

A single count supports this clone. The chain uses TRBV28 and TRBJ2-2, with D possibly called TRBD1 or TRBD2 (6 bases each). The germline V gene has CDR1 MDHEN and CDR2 SYDVKM. The CDR3 runs to 16 residues. Trimming removed 2 bases at V and 4 bases at J, with 14 bases between. Here the CDR3 reads CASSLRGVVGTGELFF. The CDR3 DNA follows: TGTGCCAGCAGTTTAAGGGGGGTAGTAGGCACCGGGGAGCTGTTTTTT. Full variable domain (outside the CDR3, taken from reference TRBV28 and TRBJ2-2): DVKVTQSSRYLVKRTGEKVFLECVQDMDHENMFWYRQDPGLGLRLIYFSYDVKMKEKGDIPEGYSVSREKKERFSLILESASTNQTSMYLCASSLRGVVGTGELFFGEGSRLTVL.

This clone was picked up a small number of times. The genes are TRBV7-9 and TRBJ2-7; D unresolved. The V and J ends lost 5 bases and 0 bases respectively, with 14 bases between them. From germline, CDR1 is SEHNR and CDR2 FQNEAQ (reference sequence). The CDR3 contains 15 residues. CDR3: CASSNPARGSYEQYF. The CDR3 coding sequence is TGTGCCAGCAGCAACCCTGCCCGCGGCTCCTACGAGCAGTACTTC.

The CDR3 sequence: CASRSGTGDGYTF. The DNA of the CDR3 is TGTGCCAGCAGGTCCGGGACAGGGGATGGCTACACCTTC. This chain connects TRBV28 to TRBJ1-2; 10 bases align to TRBD1. CDR1 and CDR2 from the germline V gene are MDHEN and SYDVKM. V shed 6 bases and J 6 bases; nucleotides not matched to a gene: 4. The CDR3 contains 13 residues.

V and J are TRBV11-2 and TRBJ2-3; no definite D call. This CDR3 region has 14 residues. Per germline, CDR1 SGHAT and CDR2 FQNNGV. The V end was cut by 3 bases, the J end by 5 bases, with 12 bases between. CDR3 region: CASSLGQLEDTQYF. The CDR3 nucleotides read TGTGCCAGCAGCTTGGGTCAGCTAGAAGATACGCAGTATTTT.

This chain links TRBV11-3 with TRBJ2-1, with D perhaps TRBD1 or TRBD2 (5 bases each). Germline V gene lookup returns CDR1 SGHNT and CDR2 YENEEA. The CDR3 extends over 14 amino acids. V was pared by 1 base and J by 5 bases, with 9 bases between. CDR3 in amino acids: CASSLAGTHNEQFF. As DNA, the CDR3 is TGTGCCAGCAGCTTAGCGGGGACCCACAATGAGCAGTTCTTC.

The chain uses TRBV2 and TRBJ2-2; tentatively, D is TRBD2 (6 bases). Deletions cut 6 bases from V and 4 bases from J, with 9 bases between. This CDR3 has 13 residues. Germline loops: CDR1 SNHLY, CDR2 FYNNEI. The CDR3 DNA sequence: TGTGCCAGCAGGCGGGGATTCACCGGGGAGCTGTTTTTT. It is translated as CASRRGFTGELFF.

This CDR3 reads CAWSRGDRGYF. The CDR3, as DNA: TGTGCCTGGAGTAGGGGGGACAGGGGTTACTTC. The V and J genes are TRBV30 and TRBJ2-7, with 10 bases fitting TRBD1. The germline gives CDR1 GTSNPN, CDR2 SVGIG (reference sequence). V shed 2 bases and J 13 bases; nucleotides not matched to a gene: 5. The CDR3 spans 11 residues.

J is TRBJ2-1 and V is TRBV7-2; D gene uncertain. Looked up from germline, CDR1 is SGHTA and CDR2 is FQGNSA. V lost 5 bases, J lost 8 bases, and 13 bases lay in between. CDR3 length: 13 amino acids. The CDR3 nucleotides are TGTGCCAGCAGCCTGGGCAGGTCCGATGAGCAGTTCTTC. Its protein product is CASSLGRSDEQFF.

This sequence joins TRBV15 and TRBJ2-5; D is unclear. Trimming cost V 1 base and J 7 bases, with 7 bases left between them. CDR1 and CDR2 (germline): LNHNV, YYDKDF (reference sequence). The CDR3 has 12 residues. CDR3 sequence: CATSRGFGTQYF. The CDR3 nucleotides are TGTGCCACCAGCAGAGGGTTCGGGACCCAGTACTTC.

The chain joins TRBV5-4 to TRBJ2-7, with D tentatively TRBD2 (6 bases). The V and J ends lost 0 bases and 5 bases respectively, with 15 bases between them. CDR1 is SGHNT, CDR2 YYREEE, per germline (reference sequence). The CDR3 is made up of 15 amino acids. Here the CDR3 reads CASSLAPGEVNEQYF. CDR3 nucleotide sequence: TGTGCCAGCAGCTTGGCCCCGGGAGAAGTGAACGAGCAGTACTTC.

The genes are TRBV7-2 and TRBJ2-2, with 9 bases fitting TRBD1. Germline CDR1 and CDR2: SGHTA and FQGNSA. The junction had 8 bases not matched to a gene; V was cut back by 5 bases and J by 7 bases. The CDR3 totals 15 residues. Here the CDR3 DNA reads TGTGCCAGCAGCCTAGGGACAGGGCTTCTCGGGGAGCTGTTTTTT. Encoded protein: CASSLGTGLLGELFF.

The genes are TRBV30 and TRBJ1-3; 9 bases align to TRBD1. The germline CDR1 and CDR2 sequences are GTSNPN and SVGIG (reference sequence). Trimming cost V 3 bases and J 2 bases; bases outside gene matches: 2. This CDR3 spans 14 amino acids. The CDR3 protein is CAWSRDRAGNTIYF. DNA of the CDR3: TGTGCCTGGAGCCGGGACAGGGCTGGAAACACCATATATTTT.

The chain recombines TRBV10-3 with TRBJ1-1; TRBD1 might be the D (6 bases). This CDR3 spans 13 amino acids. Trimming removed 6 bases from V and 5 bases from J, with 13 bases in between. CDR1 ENHRY and CDR2 SYGVKD come from the germline V gene. CDR3 nucleotides: TGTGCCATCAGATCACAGGGTACGACTGAAGCTTTCTTT. Protein product: CAIRSQGTTEAFF.

This chain uses TRBV6-6 with TRBJ2-7; 8 bases are a match to TRBD1. Germline CDR1 reads MNHNY; CDR2 reads SVGAGI (reference sequence). J was trimmed by 6 bases and V by 0 bases; bases with no gene match: 7. The CDR3 sequence is 15 residues long. The CDR3 DNA follows: TGTGCCAGCAGTTACTCCGGGACAGGAAAGGGCGAGCAGTACTTC. Translation gives CASSYSGTGKGEQYF.

The CDR3 sequence is CSAGDRANTEAFF. Here the CDR3 DNA reads TGCAGCGCTGGGGACCGGGCGAACACTGAAGCTTTCTTT. The chain uses TRBV29-1 and TRBJ1-1, with a tentative D call TRBD1 (5 bases). Germline assignment: CDR1 SQVTM and CDR2 ANQGSEA. V was trimmed by 7 bases and J by 1 base, leaving 13 bases between them. This CDR3 contains 13 residues.

The chain has TRBV18 and TRBJ1-2, with TRBD1 matching 10 bases. V lost 3 bases to trimming and J lost 8 bases; unmatched junction nucleotides: 6. CDR1 KGHSH and CDR2 LQKENI come from the germline V gene. This CDR3 is built from 14 residues. The CDR3 spells CASSPAGTGDGYTF. DNA for the CDR3: TGTGCCAGCTCACCGGCCGGGACAGGGGACGGCTACACCTTC.

This clone showed up just a few times. This sequence joins TRBV6-6 and TRBJ2-3; 9 bases agree with TRBD1. Per the germline V gene, CDR1 is MNHNY and CDR2 is SVGAGI (reference sequence). Unmatched junction bases numbered 6, after V lost 5 bases and J lost 6 bases. The CDR3 sequence is 14 residues long. In DNA form, the CDR3 reads TGTGCCAGCAGTCCGACAGGGGGTGAGGATACGCAGTATTTT. The encoded protein is CASSPTGGEDTQYF.

The rearrangement links TRBV2 to TRBJ2-7, with D perhaps TRBD2 (5 bases). Trimming cost V 2 bases and J 6 bases, with 14 bases left between them. Per the germline V gene, CDR1 is SNHLY and CDR2 is FYNNEI. This CDR3 comprises 14 residues. The CDR3 DNA reads TGTGCCAGCAGTGAAAGTTGGCTAGAGGGCGAGCAGTACTTC. Encoded protein: CASSESWLEGEQYF.

This sequence joins TRBV2 and TRBJ2-5; no definite D call. Germline V gives CDR1 SNHLY, CDR2 FYNNEI. Trimming took off 8 bases at V and 5 bases at J, with 9 bases between the two ends. The CDR3 has 11 residues. In nucleotides, the CDR3 is TGTGCCAGCGGCCAGCCGGAGACCCAGTACTTC. It encodes CASGQPETQYF.